This T cell receptor beta chain was identified in a study of blood T cell repertoires in COVID-19. Looking at the study overall: From the United States, Italy and Spain came samples of acute and convalescent COVID-19. PBMCs, B-cell-depleted T cells, or T cells were the source of the cDNA or gDNA that made up the material.

In the original processing: Scientists estimated how many nucleated cells there were by amplifying reference gene primers. The data were produced by immunoSEQ multiplex PCR, yet TCRdb's version contains in-frame clones alone and is incomplete. The V and J calls and clone size come from that table; D and trimming were worked out from the DNA. The sample has approximately 49,000 clones; 80% to 85% are singletons. With 5 bases removed from V and 3 bases from J, the gap between germline ends came to 14 bases. The CDR3 consists of 15 residues. Looked up from germline, CDR1 is MNHEY and CDR2 is SMNVEV (reference sequence). A single count supports this clone.

The sequencing input was peripheral blood. The origin of this receptor is a man aged 45 to 65 with acute or convalescent COVID-19. The V and J genes are TRBV27 and TRBJ1-5, with D perhaps TRBD1 (6 bases). The CDR3 DNA reads as TGTGCCAGCAGTCCCCTGGACAGAATCAATCAGCCCCAGCATTTT. Translated, it gives CASSPLDRINQPQHF.